The clone carrying this TCR beta chain was recorded a few times. Its antigen is currently unknown. V lost 2 bases to trimming and J lost 4 bases; unmatched junction nucleotides: 10. Per germline, CDR1 MGHDK and CDR2 SYGVNS. The length of the CDR3 is 16 residues. The data are from a study of CD8+ T cells in alopecia areata. For the study at large: Patients received oral tofacitinib, 5 to 10 mg twice daily, for moderate-to-severe alopecia areata. Study-level points and caveats: Amid tofacitinib therapy, many expanded lesional clones stayed present in scalp and blood.

RNA extraction was followed by reverse transcription into cDNA, which acted as the sequencing template. TCRdb's copy holds only in-frame clones and misses some; the assay was immunoSEQ multiplex PCR. The sample has 150,000 to 200,000 clones, less than 65% seen once. The treatment denotes: oral pan-JAK inhibitor, 5-10 mg twice daily. PBMCs were stained for CD3, CD4 and CD8, and CD4+ and CD8+ T cells were sorted. The chain employs TRBV25-1 and TRBJ2-7, with TRBD1 matching 8 bases. The sample consisted of CD4+ T cells sorted from blood, taken at week 24, from a patient treated with tofacitinib. The clonotype comes from a human donor with alopecia areata. The CDR3 DNA follows: TGTGCCAGCAGTGAAACGAGTGGGACAGGAAGGTACGAGCAGTACTTC. This gives the protein CASSETSGTGRYEQYF.